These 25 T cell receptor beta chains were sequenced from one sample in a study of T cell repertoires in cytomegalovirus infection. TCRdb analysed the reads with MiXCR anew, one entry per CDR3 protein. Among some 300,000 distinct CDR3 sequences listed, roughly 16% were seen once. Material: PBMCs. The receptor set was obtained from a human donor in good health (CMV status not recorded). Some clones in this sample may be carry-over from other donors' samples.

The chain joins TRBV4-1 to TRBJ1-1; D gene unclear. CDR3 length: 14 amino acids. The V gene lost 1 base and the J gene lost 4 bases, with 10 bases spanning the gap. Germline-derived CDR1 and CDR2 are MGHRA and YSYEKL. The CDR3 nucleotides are TGCGCCAGCAGCCAAGTCGGACGGACCACTGAAGCTTTCTTT. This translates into CASSQVGRTTEAFF.

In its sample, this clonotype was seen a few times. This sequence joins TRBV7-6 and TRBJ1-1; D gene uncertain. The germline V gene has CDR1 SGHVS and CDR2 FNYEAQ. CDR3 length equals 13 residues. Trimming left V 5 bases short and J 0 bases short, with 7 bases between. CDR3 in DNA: TGTGCCAGCAGCGCCTCCATGAACACTGAAGCTTTCTTT. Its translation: CASSASMNTEAFF.

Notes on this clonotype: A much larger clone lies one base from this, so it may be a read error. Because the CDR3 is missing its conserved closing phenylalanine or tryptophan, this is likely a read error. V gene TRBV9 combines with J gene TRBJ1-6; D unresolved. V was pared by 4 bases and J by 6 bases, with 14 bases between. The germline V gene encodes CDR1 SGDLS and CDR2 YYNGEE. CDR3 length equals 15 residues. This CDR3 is CASSLRMGGNSPLHS. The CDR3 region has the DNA TGTGCCAGCAGCCTCCGGATGGGCGGTAATTCACCCCTCCACTCT.

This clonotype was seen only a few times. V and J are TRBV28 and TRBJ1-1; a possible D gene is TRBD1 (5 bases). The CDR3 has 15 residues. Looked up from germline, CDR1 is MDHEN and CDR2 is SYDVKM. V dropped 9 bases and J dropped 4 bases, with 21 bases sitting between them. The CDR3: CASIENRQYSTEAFF. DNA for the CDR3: TGTGCCAGTATAGAGAACCGACAGTATAGCACTGAAGCTTTCTTT.

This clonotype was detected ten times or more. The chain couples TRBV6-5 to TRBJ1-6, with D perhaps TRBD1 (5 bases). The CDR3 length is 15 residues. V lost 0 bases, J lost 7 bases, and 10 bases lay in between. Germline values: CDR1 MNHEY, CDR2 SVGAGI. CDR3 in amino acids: CASSYSGGTNSPLHF. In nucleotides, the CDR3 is TGTGCCAGCAGTTACTCAGGAGGGACGAATTCACCCCTCCACTTT.

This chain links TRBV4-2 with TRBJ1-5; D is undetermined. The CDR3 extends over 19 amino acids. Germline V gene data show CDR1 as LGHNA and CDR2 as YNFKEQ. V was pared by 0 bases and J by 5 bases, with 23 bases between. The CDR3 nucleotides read TGTGCCAGCAGCCAAGATATAGTGATGAATGGACCGACTCATCAGCCCCAGCATTTT. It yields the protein CASSQDIVMNGPTHQPQHF.

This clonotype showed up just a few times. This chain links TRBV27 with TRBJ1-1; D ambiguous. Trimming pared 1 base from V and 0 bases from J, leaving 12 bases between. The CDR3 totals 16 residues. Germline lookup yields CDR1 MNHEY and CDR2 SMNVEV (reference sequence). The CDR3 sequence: CASSLLPGLMNTEAFF. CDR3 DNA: TGTGCCAGCAGTTTATTACCTGGACTCATGAACACTGAAGCTTTCTTT.

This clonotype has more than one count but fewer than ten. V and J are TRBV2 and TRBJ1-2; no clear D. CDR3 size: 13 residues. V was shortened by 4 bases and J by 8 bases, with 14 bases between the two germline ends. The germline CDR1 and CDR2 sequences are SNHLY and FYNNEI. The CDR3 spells CASSVRGPGGYTF. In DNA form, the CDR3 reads TGTGCCAGCAGTGTGAGAGGGCCCGGAGGCTACACCTTC.

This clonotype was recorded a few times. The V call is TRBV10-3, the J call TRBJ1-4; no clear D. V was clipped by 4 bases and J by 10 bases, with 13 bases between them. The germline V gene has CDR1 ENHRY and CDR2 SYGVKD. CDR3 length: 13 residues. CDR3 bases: TGTGCCATCAGTGGGCAGGACCGCAGAAAACTGTTTTTT. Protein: CAISGQDRRKLFF.

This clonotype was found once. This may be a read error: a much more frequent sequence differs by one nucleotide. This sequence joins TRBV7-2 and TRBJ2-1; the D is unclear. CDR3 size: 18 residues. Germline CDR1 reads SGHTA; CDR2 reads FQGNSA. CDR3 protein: CASSQEVGPTMSYNEEFF. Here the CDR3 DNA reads TGTGCCAGCAGCCAAGAGGTCGGGCCTACCATGTCCTACAATGAGGAGTTCTTC.

The CDR3 loop reads CASSLTGQAVNEKLFF. The DNA of the CDR3 is TGTGCCAGCAGTCTAACAGGACAGGCAGTTAATGAAAAACTGTTTTTT. The chain uses TRBV6-6 and TRBJ1-4, with TRBD1 matching 7 bases. Trimming cost V 5 bases and J 4 bases; bases outside gene matches: 10. This CDR3 contains 16 residues. CDR1 MNHNY and CDR2 SVGAGI come from the germline V gene (reference sequence).

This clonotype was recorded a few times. The CDR3 here is CASSLTSGQYNEQFF. The CDR3 DNA reads TGTGCCAGCAGCTTAACTAGCGGGCAATACAATGAGCAGTTCTTC. This rearrangement joins TRBV5-6 to TRBJ2-1, with 9 positions matching TRBD2. The V segment lost 2 bases and the J segment 4 bases; nucleotides outside the gene matches: 4. This CDR3 region has 15 residues. Per germline, CDR1 SGHDT and CDR2 YYEEEE.

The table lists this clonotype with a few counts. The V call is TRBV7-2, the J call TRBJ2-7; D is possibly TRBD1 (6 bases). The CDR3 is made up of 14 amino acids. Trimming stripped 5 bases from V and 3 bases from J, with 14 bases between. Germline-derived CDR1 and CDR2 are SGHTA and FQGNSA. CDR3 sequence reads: CASSPNRQVYEQYF. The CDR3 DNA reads TGTGCCAGCAGCCCCAACAGACAGGTCTACGAGCAGTACTTC.

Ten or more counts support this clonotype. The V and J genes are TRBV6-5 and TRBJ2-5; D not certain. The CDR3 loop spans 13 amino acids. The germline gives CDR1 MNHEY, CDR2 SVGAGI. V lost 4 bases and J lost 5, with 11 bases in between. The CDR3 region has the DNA TGTGCCAGCAGTTTCGGCTATCGGGAGACCCAGTACTTC. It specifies CASSFGYRETQYF.

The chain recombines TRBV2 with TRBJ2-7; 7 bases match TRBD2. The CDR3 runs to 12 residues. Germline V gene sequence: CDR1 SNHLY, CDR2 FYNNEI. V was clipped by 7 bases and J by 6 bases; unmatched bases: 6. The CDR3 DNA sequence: TGTGCCAGCACCCGAAGCGGGATCGAGCAGTACTTC. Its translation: CASTRSGIEQYF.

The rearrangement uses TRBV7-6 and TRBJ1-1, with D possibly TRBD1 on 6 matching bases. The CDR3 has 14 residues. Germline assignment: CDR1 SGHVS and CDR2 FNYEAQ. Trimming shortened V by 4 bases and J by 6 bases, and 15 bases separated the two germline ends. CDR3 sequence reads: CASSWGNGGPEAFF. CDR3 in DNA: TGTGCCAGCAGCTGGGGGAACGGGGGGCCTGAAGCTTTCTTT.

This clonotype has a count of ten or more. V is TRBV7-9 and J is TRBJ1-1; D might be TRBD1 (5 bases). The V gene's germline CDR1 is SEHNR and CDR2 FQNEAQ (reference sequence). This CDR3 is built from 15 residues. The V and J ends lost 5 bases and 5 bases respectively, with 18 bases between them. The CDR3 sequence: CASSPIGRGVTEAFF. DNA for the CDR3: TGTGCCAGCAGCCCCATAGGCCGGGGGGTGACTGAAGCTTTCTTT.

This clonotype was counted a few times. The CDR3 nucleotides are TGTGCCAGCAGCCCCGGGACCTGGGGCACTGAAGCTTTCTTT. Residues: CASSPGTWGTEAFF. The genes are TRBV7-9 and TRBJ1-1, with D possibly matching TRBD1 (5 bases). V was clipped by 5 bases and J by 4 bases, with 14 bases between them. This CDR3 contains 14 residues. CDR1 is SEHNR and CDR2 is FQNEAQ in the germline V gene (reference sequence).

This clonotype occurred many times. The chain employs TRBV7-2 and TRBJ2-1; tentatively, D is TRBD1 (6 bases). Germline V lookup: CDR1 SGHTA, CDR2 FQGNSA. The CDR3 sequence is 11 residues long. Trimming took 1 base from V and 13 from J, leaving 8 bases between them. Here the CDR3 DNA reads TGTGCCAGCAGCTTAGGGGGGCTCCAGTTCTTC. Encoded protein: CASSLGGLQFF.

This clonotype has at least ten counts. The CDR3 protein is CASSFRQGQGYNEQFF. The CDR3 DNA sequence: TGTGCCAGCAGCTTTCGACAAGGACAGGGCTACAATGAGCAGTTCTTC. This rearrangement joins TRBV7-8 to TRBJ2-1; TRBD1 aligns across 8 bases. Germline assignment: CDR1 SGHVS and CDR2 FQNEAQ. CDR3 length: 16 residues. The junction had 7 bases not matched to a gene; V was cut back by 3 bases and J by 3 bases.

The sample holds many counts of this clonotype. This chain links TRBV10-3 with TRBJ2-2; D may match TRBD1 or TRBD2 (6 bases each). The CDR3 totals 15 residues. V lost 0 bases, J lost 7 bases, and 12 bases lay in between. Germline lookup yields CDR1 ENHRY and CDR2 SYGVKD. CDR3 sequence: CAISESRGHVGELFF. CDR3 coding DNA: TGTGCCATCAGTGAGTCCCGGGGGCACGTCGGGGAGCTGTTTTTT.

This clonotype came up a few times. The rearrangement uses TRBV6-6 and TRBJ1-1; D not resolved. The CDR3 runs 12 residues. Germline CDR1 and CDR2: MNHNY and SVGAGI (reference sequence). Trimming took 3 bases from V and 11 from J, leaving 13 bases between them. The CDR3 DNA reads TGTGCCAGCAGTTATTCCCCCTCCGGGGCTTTCTTT. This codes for CASSYSPSGAFF.

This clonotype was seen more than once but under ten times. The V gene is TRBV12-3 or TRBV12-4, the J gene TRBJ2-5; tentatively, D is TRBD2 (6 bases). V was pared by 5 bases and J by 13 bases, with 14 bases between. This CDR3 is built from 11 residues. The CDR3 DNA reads TGTGCCAGCAGTCAAGGACTACAGCTGTACTTC. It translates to CASSQGLQLYF.

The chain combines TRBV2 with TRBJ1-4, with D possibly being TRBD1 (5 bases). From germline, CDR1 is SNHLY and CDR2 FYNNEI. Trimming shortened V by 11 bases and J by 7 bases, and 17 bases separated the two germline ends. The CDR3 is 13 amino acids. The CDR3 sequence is CAGKQAELEKLFF. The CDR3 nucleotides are TGTGCCGGGAAACAGGCTGAACTTGAAAAACTGTTTTTT.

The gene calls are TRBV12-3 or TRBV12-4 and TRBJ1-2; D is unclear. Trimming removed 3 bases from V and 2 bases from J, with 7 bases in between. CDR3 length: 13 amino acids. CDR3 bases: TGTGCCAGCAGTTTGTGGGAGAACTATGGCTACACCTTC. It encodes CASSLWENYGYTF.